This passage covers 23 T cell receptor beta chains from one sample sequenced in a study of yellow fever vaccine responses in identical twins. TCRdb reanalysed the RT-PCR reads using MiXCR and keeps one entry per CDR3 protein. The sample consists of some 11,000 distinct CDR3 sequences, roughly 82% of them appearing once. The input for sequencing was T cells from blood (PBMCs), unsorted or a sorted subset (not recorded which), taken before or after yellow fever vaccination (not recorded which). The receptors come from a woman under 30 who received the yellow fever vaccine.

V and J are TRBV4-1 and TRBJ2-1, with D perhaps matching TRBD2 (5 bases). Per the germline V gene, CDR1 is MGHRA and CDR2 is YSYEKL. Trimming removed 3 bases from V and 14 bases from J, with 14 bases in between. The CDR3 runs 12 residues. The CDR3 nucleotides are TGCGCCAGCAGCCACTTAGACTACGTTAAGTTCTTC. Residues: CASSHLDYVKFF.

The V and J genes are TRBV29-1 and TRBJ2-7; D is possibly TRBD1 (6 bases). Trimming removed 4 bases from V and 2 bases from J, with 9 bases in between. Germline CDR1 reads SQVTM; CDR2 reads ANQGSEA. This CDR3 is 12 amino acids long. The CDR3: CSVATGTYEQYF. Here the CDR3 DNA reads TGCAGCGTTGCAACAGGGACCTACGAGCAGTACTTC.

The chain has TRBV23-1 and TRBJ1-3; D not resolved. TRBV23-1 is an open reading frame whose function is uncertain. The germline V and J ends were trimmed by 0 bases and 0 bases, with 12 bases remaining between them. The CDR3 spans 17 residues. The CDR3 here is CASSQSGILCSGNTIYF. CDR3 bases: TGCGCCAGCAGTCAATCGGGGATCCTTTGCTCTGGAAACACCATATATTTT.

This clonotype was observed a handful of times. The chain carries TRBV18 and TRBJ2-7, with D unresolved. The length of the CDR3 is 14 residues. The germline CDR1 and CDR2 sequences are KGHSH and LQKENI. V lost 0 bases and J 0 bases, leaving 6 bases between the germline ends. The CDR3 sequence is CASSPPESSYEQYF. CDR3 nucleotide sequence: TGTGCCAGCTCACCACCAGAGAGCTCCTACGAGCAGTACTTC.

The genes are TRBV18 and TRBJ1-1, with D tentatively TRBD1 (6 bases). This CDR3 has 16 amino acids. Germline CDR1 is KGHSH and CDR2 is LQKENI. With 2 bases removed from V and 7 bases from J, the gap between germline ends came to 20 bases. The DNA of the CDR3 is TGTGCCAGCTCACCAAAATGGGGGGCCTATGCCCGTGAAGCTTTCTTT. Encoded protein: CASSPKWGAYAREAFF.

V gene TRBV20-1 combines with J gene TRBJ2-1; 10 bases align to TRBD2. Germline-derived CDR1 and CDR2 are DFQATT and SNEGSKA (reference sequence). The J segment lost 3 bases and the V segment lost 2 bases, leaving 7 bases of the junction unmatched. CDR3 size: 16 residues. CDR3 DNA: TGCAGTGCTAGATGGGCTAGCGGGGGAGACTACAATGAGCAGTTCTTC. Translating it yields CSARWASGGDYNEQFF.

CDR3 in DNA: TGCGCCAGCAGCCAAGAGTCCCGGGTTTCACCCCTCCACTTT. Translated, it gives CASSQESRVSPLHF. The rearrangement joins TRBV4-1 to TRBJ1-6; D is uncertain. The germline CDR1 and CDR2 sequences are MGHRA and YSYEKL. V dropped 0 bases and J dropped 9 bases, with 9 bases sitting between them. The CDR3 contains 14 residues.

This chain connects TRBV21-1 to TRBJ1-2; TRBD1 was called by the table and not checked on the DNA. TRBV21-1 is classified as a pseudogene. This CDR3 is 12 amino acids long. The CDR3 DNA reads TGTGCCAGCATCAAGGGGGGATATGGCTACACCTTC. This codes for CASIKGGYGYTF.

The CDR3 here is CAKPGQGLDEQYV. CDR3 sequence (DNA): TGTGCCAAACCGGGACAGGGGTTGGACGAGCAGTACGTC. The chain employs TRBV2 and TRBJ2-7; 10 nucleotides agree with TRBD1. This CDR3 is 13 amino acids long. Trimming at V came to 10 bases and at J to 5 bases, leaving 8 bases not matched to a gene. Per the germline V gene, CDR1 is SNHLY and CDR2 is FYNNEI.

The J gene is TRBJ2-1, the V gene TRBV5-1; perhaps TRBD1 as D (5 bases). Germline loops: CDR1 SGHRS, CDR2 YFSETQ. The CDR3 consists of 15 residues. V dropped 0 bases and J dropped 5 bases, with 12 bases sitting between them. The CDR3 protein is CASSLALTVNNEQFF. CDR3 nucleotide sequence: TGCGCCAGCAGCTTGGCCTTGACAGTGAACAATGAGCAGTTCTTC.

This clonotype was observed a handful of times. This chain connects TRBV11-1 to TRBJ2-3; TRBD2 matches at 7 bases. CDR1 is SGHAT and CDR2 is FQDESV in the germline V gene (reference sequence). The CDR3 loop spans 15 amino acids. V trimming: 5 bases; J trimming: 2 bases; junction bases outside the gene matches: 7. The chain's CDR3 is CASSGLVQYTDTQYF. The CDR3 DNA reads TGTGCCAGCAGCGGACTAGTTCAGTACACAGATACGCAGTATTTT.

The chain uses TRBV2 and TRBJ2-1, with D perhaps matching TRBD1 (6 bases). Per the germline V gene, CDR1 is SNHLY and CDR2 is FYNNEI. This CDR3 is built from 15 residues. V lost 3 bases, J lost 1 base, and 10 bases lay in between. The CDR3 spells CASSDGTRSYNEQFF. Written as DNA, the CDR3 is TGTGCCAGCAGTGATGGGACAAGATCCTACAATGAGCAGTTCTTC.

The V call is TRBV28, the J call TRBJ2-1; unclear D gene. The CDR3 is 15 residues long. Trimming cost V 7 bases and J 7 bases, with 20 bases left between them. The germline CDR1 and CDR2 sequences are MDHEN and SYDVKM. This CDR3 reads CASNEERYLTNEQFF. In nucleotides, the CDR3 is TGTGCCAGCAACGAAGAGAGATACTTAACGAATGAGCAGTTCTTC.

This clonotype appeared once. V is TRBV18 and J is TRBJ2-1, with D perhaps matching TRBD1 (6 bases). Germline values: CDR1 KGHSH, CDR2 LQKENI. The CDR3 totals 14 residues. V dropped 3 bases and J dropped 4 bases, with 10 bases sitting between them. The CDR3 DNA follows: TGTGCCAGCTCACCGGGGGACACGTACAATGAGCAGTTCTTC. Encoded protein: CASSPGDTYNEQFF.

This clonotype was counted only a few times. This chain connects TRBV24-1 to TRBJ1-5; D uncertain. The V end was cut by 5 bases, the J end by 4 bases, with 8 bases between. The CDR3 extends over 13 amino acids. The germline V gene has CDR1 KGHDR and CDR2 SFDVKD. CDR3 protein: CATSVRGNQPQHF. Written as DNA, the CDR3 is TGTGCCACCAGTGTTCGGGGTAATCAGCCCCAGCATTTT.

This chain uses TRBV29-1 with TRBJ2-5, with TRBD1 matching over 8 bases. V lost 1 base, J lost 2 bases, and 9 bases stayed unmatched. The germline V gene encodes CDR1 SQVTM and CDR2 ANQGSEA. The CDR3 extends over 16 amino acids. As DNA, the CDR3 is TGCAGCGTTGAAGCTGGCCGGGACAGGCTACAAGAGACCCAGTACTTC. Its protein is CSVEAGRDRLQETQYF.

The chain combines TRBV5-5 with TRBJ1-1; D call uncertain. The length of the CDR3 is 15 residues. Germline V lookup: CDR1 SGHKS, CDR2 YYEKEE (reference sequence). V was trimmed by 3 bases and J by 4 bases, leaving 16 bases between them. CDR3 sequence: CASSSSTTIITEAFF. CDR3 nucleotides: TGTGCCAGCAGCTCCTCTACGACCATTATCACTGAAGCTTTCTTT. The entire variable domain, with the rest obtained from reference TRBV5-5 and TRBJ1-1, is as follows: DAGVTQSPTHLIKTRGQQVTLRCSPISGHKSVSWYQQVLGQGPQFIFQYYEKEERGRGNFPDRFSARQFPNYSSELNVNALLLGDSALYLCASSSSTTIITEAFFGQGTRLTVV.

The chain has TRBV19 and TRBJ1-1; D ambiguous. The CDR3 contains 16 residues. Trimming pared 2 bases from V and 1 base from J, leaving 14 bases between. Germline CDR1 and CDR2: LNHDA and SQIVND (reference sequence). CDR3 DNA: TGTGCCAGTAGTATATTTGGCGTTCGCGAGAACACTGAAGCTTTCTTT. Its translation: CASSIFGVRENTEAFF. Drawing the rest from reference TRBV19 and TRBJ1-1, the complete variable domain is DGGITQSPKYLFRKEGQNVTLSCEQNLNHDAMYWYRQDPGQGLRLIYYSQIVNDFQKGDIAEGYSVSREKKESFPLTVTSAQKNPTAFYLCASSIFGVRENTEAFFGQGTRLTVV.

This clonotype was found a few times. This CDR3 reads CSARDSYRDSYEQYF. The CDR3 bases are TGCAGTGCTAGAGATAGTTACCGGGACTCCTACGAGCAGTACTTC. V gene TRBV20-1 combines with J gene TRBJ2-7; D perhaps matches TRBD2 (5 bases). Trimming pared 0 bases from V and 0 bases from J, leaving 12 bases between. CDR1 is DFQATT, CDR2 SNEGSKA, per germline (reference sequence). This CDR3 has 15 residues.

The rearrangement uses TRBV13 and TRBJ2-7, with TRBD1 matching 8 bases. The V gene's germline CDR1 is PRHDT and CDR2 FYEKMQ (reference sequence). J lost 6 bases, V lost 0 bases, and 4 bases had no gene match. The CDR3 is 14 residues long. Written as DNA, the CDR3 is TGTGCCAGCAGCTTAGGGCAGGGGGCATCCGAGCAGTACGTC. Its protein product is CASSLGQGASEQYV.

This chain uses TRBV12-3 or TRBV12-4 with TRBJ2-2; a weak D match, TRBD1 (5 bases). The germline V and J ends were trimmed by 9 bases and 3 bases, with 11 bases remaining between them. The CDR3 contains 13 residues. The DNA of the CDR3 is TGTGCCAGTTGTACAGGACACACCGGGGAGCTGTTTTTT. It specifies CASCTGHTGELFF.

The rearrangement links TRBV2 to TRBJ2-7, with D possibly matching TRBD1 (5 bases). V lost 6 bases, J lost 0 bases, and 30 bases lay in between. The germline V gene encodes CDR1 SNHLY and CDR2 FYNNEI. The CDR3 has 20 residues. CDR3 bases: TGTGCCAGCAGGGATCGACCGTACCCTTCACTCGACAGTCGCTCCTACGAGCAGTACTTC. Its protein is CASRDRPYPSLDSRSYEQYF. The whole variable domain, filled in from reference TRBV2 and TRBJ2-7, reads EPEVTQTPSHQVTQMGQEVILRCVPISNHLYFYWYRQILGQKVEFLVSFYNNEISEKSEIFDDQFSVERPDGSNFTLKIRSTKLEDSAMYFCASRDRPYPSLDSRSYEQYFGPGTRLTVT.

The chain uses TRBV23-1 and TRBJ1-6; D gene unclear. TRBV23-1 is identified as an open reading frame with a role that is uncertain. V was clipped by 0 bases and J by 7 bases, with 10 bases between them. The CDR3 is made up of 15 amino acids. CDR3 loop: CASSQSELGNSPLHF. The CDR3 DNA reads TGCGCCAGCAGTCAATCGGAATTGGGGAATTCACCCCTCCACTTT.